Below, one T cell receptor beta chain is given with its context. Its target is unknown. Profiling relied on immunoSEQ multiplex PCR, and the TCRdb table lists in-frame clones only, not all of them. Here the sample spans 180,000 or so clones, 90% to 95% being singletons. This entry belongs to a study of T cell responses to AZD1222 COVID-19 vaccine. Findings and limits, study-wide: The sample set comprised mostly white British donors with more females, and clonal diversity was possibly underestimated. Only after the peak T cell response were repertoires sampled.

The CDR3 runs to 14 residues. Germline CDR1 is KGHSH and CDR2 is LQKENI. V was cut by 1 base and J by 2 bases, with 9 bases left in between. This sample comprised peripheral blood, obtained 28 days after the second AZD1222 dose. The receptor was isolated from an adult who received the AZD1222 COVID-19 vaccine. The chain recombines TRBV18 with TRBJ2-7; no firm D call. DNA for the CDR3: TGTGCCAGCTCACCACAACTCGATACCTACGAGCAGTACTTC. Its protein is CASSPQLDTYEQYF.